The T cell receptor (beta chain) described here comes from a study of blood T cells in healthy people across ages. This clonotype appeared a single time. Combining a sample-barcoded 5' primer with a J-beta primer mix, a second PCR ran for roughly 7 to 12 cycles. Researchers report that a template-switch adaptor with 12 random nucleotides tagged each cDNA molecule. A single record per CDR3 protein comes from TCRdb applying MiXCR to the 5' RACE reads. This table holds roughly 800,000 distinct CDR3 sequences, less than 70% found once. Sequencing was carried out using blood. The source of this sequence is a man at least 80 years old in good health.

This chain's CDR3 is CATRTGITGELFF. As DNA, the CDR3 is TGTGCCACCAGGACAGGGATCACCGGGGAGCTGTTTTTT. The rearrangement joins TRBV15 to TRBJ2-2; TRBD1 matches at 7 bases. The CDR3 runs to 13 residues. J lost 4 bases, V lost 6 bases, and 2 bases had no gene match. The germline V gene has CDR1 LNHNV and CDR2 YYDKDF (reference sequence).